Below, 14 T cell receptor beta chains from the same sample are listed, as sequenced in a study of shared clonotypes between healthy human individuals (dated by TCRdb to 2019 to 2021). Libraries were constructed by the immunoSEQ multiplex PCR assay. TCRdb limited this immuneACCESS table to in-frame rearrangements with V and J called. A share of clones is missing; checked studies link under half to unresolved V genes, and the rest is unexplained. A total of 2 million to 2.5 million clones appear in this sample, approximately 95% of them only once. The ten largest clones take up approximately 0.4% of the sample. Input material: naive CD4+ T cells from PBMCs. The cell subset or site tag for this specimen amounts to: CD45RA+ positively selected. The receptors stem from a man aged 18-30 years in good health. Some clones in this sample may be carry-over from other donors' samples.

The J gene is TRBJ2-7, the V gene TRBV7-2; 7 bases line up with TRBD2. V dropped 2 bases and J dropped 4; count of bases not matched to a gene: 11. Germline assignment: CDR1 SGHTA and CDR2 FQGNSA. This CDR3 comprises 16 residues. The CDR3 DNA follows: TGTGCCAGCAGCTTATCTGGCGGGAGTCTAAGGTACGAGCAGTACTTC. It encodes CASSLSGGSLRYEQYF.

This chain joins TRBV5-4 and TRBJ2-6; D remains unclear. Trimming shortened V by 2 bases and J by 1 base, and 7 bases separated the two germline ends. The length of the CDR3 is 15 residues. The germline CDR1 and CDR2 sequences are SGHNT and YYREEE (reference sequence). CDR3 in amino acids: CASSFDTSGANVLTF. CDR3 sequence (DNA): TGTGCCAGCAGCTTCGACACTTCTGGGGCCAACGTCCTGACTTTC.

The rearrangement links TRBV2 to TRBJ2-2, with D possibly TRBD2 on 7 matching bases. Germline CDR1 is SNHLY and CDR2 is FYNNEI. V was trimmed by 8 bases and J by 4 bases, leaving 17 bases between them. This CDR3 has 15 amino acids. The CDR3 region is CASDSYRGATGELFF. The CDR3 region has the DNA TGTGCCAGCGATAGCTACCGGGGGGCCACCGGGGAGCTGTTTTTT.

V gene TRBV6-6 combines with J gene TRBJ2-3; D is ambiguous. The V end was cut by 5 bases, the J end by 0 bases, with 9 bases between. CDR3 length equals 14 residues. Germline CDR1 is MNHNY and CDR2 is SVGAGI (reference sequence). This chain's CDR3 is CASSTRSSTDTQYF. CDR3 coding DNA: TGTGCCAGCAGTACAAGGTCTAGCACAGATACGCAGTATTTT.

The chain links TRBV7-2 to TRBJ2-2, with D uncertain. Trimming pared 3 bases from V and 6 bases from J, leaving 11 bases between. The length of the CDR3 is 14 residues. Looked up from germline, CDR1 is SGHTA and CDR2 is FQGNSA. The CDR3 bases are TGTGCCAGCAGCTTTGTAAGGGAAGCCGGGGAGCTGTTTTTT. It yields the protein CASSFVREAGELFF.

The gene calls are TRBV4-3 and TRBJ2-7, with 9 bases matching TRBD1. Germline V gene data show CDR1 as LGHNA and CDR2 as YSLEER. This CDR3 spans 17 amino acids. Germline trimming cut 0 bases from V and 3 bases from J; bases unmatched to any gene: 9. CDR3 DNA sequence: TGCGCCAGCAGCCAAGATCACCCGGGACAGGGTTACTACGAGCAGTACTTC. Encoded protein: CASSQDHPGQGYYEQYF.

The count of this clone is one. The CDR3, as DNA: TGTGCCAGCAGCCTACGGGCTAGCTCTGGAAACACCATATATTTT. It specifies CASSLRASSGNTIYF. The chain uses TRBV7-3 and TRBJ1-3; no definite D call. This CDR3 is 15 amino acids long. Germline V gives CDR1 SGHTA, CDR2 FQGTGA. Between the trimmed V and J ends, which lost 5 bases and 0 bases, there was a span of 11 bases.

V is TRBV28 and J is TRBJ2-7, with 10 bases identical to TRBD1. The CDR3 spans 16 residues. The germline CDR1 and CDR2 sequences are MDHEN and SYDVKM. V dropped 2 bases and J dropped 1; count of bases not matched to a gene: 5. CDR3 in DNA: TGTGCCAGCAGTTTAGAACCGGGACAGGGGTCCTACGAGCAGTACTTC. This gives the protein CASSLEPGQGSYEQYF.

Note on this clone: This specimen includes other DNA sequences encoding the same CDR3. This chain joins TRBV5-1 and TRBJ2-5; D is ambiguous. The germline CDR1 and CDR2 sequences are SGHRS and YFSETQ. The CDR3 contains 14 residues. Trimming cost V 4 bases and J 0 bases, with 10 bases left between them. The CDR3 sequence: CASSPRADQETQYF. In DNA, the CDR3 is TGCGCCAGCAGCCCCCGGGCCGACCAAGAGACCCAGTACTTC.

The CDR3 DNA is TGTGCCAGCAGCCAACTAGCCCCGACCTCAGATACGCAGTATTTT. Protein product: CASSQLAPTSDTQYF. The chain has TRBV9 and TRBJ2-3; the D gene is possibly TRBD2 (6 bases). The germline V gene encodes CDR1 SGDLS and CDR2 YYNGEE. V lost 4 bases and J lost 4, with 16 bases in between. The CDR3 contains 15 residues.

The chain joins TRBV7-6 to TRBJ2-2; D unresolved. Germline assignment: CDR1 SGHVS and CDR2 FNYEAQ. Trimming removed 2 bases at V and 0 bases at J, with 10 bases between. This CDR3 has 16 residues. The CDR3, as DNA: TGTGCCAGCAGCTTACCCCGGCGGCCGAACACCGGGGAGCTGTTTTTT. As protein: CASSLPRRPNTGELFF. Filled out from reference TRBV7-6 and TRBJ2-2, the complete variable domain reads GAGVSQSPRYKVTKRGQDVALRCDPISGHVSLYWYRQALGQGPEFLTYFNYEAQQDKSGLPNDRFSAERPEGSISTLTIQRTEQRDSAMYRCASSLPRRPNTGELFFGEGSRLTVL.

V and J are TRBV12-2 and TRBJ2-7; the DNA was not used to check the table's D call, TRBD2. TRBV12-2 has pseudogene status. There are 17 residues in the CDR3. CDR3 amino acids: CASRLFFPAESHGEQYF. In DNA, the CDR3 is TGTGCAAGTCGCTTATTCTTTCCGGCGGAATCTCATGGGGAGCAGTACTTC.

The CDR3 spells CASSAARGLENTEAFF. The CDR3 bases are TGTGCCAGCAGTGCAGCCAGGGGGCTGGAGAACACTGAAGCTTTCTTT. The chain combines TRBV2 with TRBJ1-1, with TRBD1 identical over 8 bases. CDR3 size: 16 residues. V lost 4 bases, J lost 1 base, and 8 bases stayed unmatched. Germline V gene data show CDR1 as SNHLY and CDR2 as FYNNEI.

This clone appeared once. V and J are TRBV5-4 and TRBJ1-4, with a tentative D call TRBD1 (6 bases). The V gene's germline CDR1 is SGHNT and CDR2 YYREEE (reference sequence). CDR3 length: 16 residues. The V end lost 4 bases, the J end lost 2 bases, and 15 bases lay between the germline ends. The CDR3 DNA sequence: TGTGCCAGCAGCACCCTGGACAGTCTTACTAATGAAAAACTGTTTTTT. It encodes CASSTLDSLTNEKLFF.